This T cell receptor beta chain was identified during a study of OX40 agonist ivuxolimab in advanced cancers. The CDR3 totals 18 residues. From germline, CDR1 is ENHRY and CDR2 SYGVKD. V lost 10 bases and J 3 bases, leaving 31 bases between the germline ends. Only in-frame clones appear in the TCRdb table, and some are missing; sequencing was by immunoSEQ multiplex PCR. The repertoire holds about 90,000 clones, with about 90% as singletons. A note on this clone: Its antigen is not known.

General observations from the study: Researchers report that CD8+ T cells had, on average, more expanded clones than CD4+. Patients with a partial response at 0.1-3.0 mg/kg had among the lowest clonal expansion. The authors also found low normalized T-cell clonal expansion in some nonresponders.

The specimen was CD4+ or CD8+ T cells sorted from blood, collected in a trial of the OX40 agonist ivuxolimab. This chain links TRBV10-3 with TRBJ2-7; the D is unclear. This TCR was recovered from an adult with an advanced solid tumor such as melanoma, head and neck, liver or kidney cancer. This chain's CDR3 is CATTSKTLYLAEIYEQYF. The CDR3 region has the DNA TGTGCCACAACCTCGAAAACCCTATACCTGGCGGAGATCTACGAGCAGTACTTC.